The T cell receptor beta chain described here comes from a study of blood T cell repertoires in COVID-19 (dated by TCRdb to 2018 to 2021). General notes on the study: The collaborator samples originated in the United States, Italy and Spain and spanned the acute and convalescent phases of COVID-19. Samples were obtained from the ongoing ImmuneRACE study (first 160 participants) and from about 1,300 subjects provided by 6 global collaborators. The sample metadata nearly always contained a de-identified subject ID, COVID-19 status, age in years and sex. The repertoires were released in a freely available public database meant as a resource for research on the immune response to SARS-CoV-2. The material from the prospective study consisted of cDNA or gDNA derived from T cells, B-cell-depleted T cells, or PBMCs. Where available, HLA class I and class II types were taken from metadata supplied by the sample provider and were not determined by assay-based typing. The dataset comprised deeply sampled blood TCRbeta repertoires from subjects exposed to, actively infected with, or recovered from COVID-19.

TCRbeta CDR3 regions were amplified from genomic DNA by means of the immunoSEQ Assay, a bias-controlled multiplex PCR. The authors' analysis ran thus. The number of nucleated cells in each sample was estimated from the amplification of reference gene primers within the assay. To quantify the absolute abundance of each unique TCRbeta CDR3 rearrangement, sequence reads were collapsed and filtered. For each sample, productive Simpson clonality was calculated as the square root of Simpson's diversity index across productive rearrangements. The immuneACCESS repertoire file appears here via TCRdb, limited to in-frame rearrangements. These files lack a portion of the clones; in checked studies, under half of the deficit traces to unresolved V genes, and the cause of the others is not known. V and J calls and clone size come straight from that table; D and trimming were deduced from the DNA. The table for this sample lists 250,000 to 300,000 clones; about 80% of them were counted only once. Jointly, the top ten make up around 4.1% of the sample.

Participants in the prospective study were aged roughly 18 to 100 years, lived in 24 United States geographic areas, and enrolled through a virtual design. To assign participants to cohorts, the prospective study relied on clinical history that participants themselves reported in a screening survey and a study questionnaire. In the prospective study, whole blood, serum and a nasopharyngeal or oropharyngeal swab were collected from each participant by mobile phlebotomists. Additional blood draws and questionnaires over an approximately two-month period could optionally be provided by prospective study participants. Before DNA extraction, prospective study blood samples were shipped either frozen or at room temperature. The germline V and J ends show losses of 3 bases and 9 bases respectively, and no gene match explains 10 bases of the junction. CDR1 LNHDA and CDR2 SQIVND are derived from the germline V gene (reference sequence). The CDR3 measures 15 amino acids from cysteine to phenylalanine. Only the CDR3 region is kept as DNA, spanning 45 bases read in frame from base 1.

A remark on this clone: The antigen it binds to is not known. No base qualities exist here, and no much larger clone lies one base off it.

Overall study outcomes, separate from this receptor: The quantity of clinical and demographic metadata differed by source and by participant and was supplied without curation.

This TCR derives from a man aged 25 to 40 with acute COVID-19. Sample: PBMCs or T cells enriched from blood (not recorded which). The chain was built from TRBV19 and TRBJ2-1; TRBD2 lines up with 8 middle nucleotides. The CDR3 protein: CASSIPRGLGGEQFF. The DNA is TGTGCCAGTAGTATCCCTAGGGGACTAGGTGGTGAGCAGTTCTTC.